The present entry profiles one TCR beta chain with its context. Each CDR3 protein is one row after TCRdb ran MiXCR on the 5' RACE reads. The sample includes about 240,000 distinct CDR3 sequences, approximately 11% of them seen just once. The J segment lost 5 bases and the V segment lost 2 bases, leaving 13 bases of the junction unmatched. This CDR3 region has 17 residues. The germline CDR1 and CDR2 sequences are MGHDK and SYGVNS. This entry comes from a study of CD8 T cells in ankylosing spondylitis. This receptor was obtained from a male donor with ankylosing spondylitis or in good health (not recorded which). V is TRBV25-1 and J is TRBJ2-7, with 9 bases matching TRBD1. Sequences were obtained from blood, either unsorted or a sorted T cell fraction (not recorded which). The CDR3, as DNA: TGTGCCAGCAGTGAACAGGGAACAGGGGGCGCGTATCACGAGCAGTACTTC. It translates to CASSEQGTGGAYHEQYF.